This T cell receptor beta chain was identified in a study of CD8 T cells in ankylosing spondylitis (dated by TCRdb to about 2017). Study-level background: T cell receptor beta repertoires were profiled in healthy donors and ankylosing spondylitis patients so that disease-linked TCR variants could be found. In total, the full study cohort was made up of 108 healthy donors and 25 ankylosing spondylitis patients. Samples of peripheral blood were taken, and for ankylosing spondylitis patients, synovial fluid was collected as well.

The instrument was an Illumina HiSeq 2500. Quantitative 5'-RACE with molecular barcodes was the method used to prepare the TCR beta libraries. Per the source publication's procedure: A new computational method based on a probabilistic model of VDJ rearrangement was used to identify disease-linked TCR variants. TCRdb handled the public reads itself, with Q25 trimming in fastp and clone calling in MiXCR, and kept productive beta chains. Under each unique CDR3 protein, matching rows form one entry showing the most common genes and DNA. These V and J calls are TCRdb output, not the study's own analysis. In all, the sample holds about 360,000 distinct CDR3 sequences, and 20% of those were seen once. Of the sample, roughly 13% is held by the ten largest clones. In its sample, this clonotype was seen a few times. Its cognate antigen has yet to be identified. Base quality data are lacking; no much larger clone is found one base away.

V and J lose 5 bases and 4 bases, and a span of 15 bases separates them. The cysteine opens and the phenylalanine closes a CDR3 of 16 amino acids. Of all the DNA, just the CDR3 is kept, 48 bases in frame from base 1. The paper's findings and limits, for the study overall: A CD8+ phenotype was shown by the disease-linked clones, which were found at relatively low frequencies in peripheral blood. Some of the motif variants had been reported before in the synovial fluid and blood of reactive arthritis patients, a finding that suggests common disease-initiation mechanisms. The disease-linked clones were reported to be significantly enriched in matched synovial fluid samples from ankylosing spondylitis patients. A TCR beta motif of fewer than 10 highly homologous amino acid variants appeared characteristic of blood from ankylosing spondylitis patients.

The rearrangement combines TRBV12-3 or TRBV12-4 with TRBJ2-6; the D gene could be TRBD1 or TRBD2, each one agreeing over 6 bases. The TCR sequence derives from a male donor with ankylosing spondylitis or in good health (not recorded which). Input material: blood, either unsorted or a sorted T cell fraction (not recorded which). The bases read TGTGCCAGCAGTCCCCCAGGGGAGGCGGGGGCCAACGTCCTGACTTTC. Translated, it gives CASSPPGEAGANVLTF.